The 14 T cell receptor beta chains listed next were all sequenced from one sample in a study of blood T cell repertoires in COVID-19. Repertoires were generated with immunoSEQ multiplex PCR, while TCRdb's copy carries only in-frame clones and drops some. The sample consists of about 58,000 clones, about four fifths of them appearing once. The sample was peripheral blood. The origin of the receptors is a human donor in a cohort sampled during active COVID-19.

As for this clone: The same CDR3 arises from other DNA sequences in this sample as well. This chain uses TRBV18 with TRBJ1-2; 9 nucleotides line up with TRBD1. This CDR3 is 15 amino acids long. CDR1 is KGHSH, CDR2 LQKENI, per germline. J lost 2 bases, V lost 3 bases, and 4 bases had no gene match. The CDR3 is CASSPGGQGNYGYTF. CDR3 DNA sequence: TGTGCCAGCTCACCCGGAGGACAGGGGAACTATGGCTACACCTTC.

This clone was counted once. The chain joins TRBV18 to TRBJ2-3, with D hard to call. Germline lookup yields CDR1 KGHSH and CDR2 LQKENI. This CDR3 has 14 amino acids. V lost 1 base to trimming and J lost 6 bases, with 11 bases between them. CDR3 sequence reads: CASSPLRTPDTQYF. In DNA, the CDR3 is TGTGCCAGCTCACCACTCCGAACACCGGATACGCAGTATTTT.

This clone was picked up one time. The CDR3 DNA reads TGTGCCACCAGCATGGGACTAGCGGGAGCCTACGAGCAGTACTTC. It specifies CATSMGLAGAYEQYF. This chain uses TRBV15 with TRBJ2-7; 14 nucleotides match TRBD2. With 4 bases clipped from V and 2 bases from J, the junction kept 1 base outside the gene matches. This CDR3 is 15 amino acids long. Germline V lookup: CDR1 LNHNV, CDR2 YYDKDF (reference sequence).

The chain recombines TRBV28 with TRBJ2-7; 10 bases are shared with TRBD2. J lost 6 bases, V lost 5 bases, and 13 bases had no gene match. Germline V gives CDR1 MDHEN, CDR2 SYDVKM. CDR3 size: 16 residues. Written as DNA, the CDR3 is TGTGCCAGCAGTGGATACCTAGCGGGAGAAAGAGGCGAGCAGTACTTC. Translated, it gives CASSGYLAGERGEQYF.

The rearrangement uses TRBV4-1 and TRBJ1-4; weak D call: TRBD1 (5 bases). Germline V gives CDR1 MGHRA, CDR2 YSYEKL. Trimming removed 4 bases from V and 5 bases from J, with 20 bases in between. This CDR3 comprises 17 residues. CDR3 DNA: TGCGCCAGCAGCCCCAGCCCCGTCCGGGGGAGCAATGAAAAACTGTTTTTT. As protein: CASSPSPVRGSNEKLFF.

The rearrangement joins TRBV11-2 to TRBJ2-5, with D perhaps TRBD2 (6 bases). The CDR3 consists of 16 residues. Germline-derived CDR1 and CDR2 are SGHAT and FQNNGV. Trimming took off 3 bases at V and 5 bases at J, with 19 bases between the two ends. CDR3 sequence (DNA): TGTGCCAGCAGCTTGTCTGGGGAAGTTGGAGGGGAGACCCAGTACTTC. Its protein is CASSLSGEVGGETQYF.

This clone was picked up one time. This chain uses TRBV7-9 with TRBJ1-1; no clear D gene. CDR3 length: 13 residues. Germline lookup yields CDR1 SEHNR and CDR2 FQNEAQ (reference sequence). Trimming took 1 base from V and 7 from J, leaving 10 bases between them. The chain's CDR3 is CASSLDGGREAFF. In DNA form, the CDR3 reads TGTGCCAGCAGCTTAGATGGAGGGCGTGAAGCTTTCTTT.

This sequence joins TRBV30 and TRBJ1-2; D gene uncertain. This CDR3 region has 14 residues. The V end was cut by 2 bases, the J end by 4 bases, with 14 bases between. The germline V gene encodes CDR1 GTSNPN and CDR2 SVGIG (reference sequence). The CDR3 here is CAWSSPDFGYGYTF. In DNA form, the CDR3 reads TGTGCCTGGAGTAGTCCGGACTTCGGCTATGGCTACACCTTC.

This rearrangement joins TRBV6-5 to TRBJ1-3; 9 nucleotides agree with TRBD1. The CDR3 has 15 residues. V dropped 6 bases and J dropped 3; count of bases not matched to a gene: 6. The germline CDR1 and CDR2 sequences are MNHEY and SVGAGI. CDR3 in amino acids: CASRPTGGGGNTIYF. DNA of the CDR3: TGTGCCAGCAGGCCCACAGGGGGCGGTGGAAACACCATATATTTT.

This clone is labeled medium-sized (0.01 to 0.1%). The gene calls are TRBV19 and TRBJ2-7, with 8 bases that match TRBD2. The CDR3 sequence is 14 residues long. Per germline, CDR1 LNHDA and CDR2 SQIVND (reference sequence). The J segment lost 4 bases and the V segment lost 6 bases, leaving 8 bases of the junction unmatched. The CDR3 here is CASSPTGGGYEQYF. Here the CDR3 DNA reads TGTGCCAGTAGCCCCACCGGGGGGGGATACGAGCAGTACTTC.

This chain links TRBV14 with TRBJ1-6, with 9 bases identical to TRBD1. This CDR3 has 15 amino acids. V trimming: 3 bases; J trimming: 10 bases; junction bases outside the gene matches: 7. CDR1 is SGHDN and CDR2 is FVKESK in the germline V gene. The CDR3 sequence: CASSQWTGVGSPLHF. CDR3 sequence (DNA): TGTGCCAGCAGCCAGTGGACAGGGGTCGGATCACCCCTCCACTTT.

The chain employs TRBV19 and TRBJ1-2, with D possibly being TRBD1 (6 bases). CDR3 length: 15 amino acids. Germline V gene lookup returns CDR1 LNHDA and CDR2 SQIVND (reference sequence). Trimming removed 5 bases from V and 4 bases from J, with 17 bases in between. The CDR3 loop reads CASSPTAGVGYGYTF. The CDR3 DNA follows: TGTGCCAGTAGTCCAACCGCAGGGGTTGGCTATGGCTACACCTTC.

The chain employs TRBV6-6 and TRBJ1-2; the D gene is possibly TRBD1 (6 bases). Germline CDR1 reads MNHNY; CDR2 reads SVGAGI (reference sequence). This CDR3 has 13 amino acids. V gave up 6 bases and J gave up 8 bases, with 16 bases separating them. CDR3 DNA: TGTGCCAGCAGCCCCGTAAGGGGGAACGGCTACACCTTC. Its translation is CASSPVRGNGYTF.

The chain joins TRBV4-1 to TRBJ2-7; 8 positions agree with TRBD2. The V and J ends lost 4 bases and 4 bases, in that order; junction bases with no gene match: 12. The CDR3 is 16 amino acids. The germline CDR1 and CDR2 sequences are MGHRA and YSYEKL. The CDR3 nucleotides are TGCGCCAGCAGCCCAGCCGGGAGGGGGAGCCCATACGAGCAGTACTTC. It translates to CASSPAGRGSPYEQYF.